These T cell receptor beta chains were read from a single sample in a study of shared clonotypes between healthy human individuals. Using immunoSEQ multiplex PCR, the repertoire was profiled, and TCRdb retains in-frame clones only, with some absent. This sample has approximately 600,000 clones, with about 95% found just once. Sequences were obtained from naive CD8+ T cells sorted from blood. The receptor set was obtained from a woman in her 30s in good health. The CDR3 runs from the conserved cysteine through the conserved F or W.

j_call: TRBJ1-1; v_call: TRBV10-3; cdr3_aa: CAIRTENTEAFF
j_call: TRBJ2-7; v_call: TRBV5-6; cdr3_aa: CASSLKRDRSYYEQYF
j_call: TRBJ2-7; v_call: TRBV5-1; cdr3_aa: CASSDDRGDSYEQYF
j_call: TRBJ1-1; v_call: TRBV5-1; cdr3_aa: CASSLADGGARRTEAFF
j_call: -; v_call: TRBV19; cdr3_aa: CASSMDRGSGSSYEQYF
j_call: TRBJ1-6; v_call: TRBV6-5; cdr3_aa: CASSYMGSPLHF
j_call: TRBJ1-2; v_call: TRBV11-3; cdr3_aa: CASSASRGLCLYGYTF
j_call: TRBJ2-1; v_call: TRBV18; cdr3_aa: CASSPEAGGTNEQFF
j_call: TRBJ1-2; v_call: TRBV10-1; cdr3_aa: CASRGQAGPGYTF
j_call: TRBJ2-7; v_call: TRBV28; cdr3_aa: CASSKLGLAGTSYEQYF
j_call: TRBJ2-7; v_call: TRBV13; cdr3_aa: CASSLVGSSYEQYF
j_call: TRBJ2-3; v_call: TRBV5-4; cdr3_aa: CASSSVDTQYF
j_call: TRBJ2-7; v_call: TRBV27; cdr3_aa: CASSGTGTGLYEQYF
j_call: TRBJ1-5; v_call: TRBV10-2; cdr3_aa: CASSVGGYQPQHF
j_call: TRBJ2-7; v_call: TRBV2; cdr3_aa: CASSEKTGVRYEQYF
j_call: TRBJ2-7; v_call: TRBV29-1; cdr3_aa: CSVGAGSTSYEQYF
j_call: TRBJ2-6; v_call: TRBV19; cdr3_aa: CASSLGISGANVLTF
j_call: TRBJ2-2; v_call: TRBV27; cdr3_aa: CASSTRTGTGELFF
j_call: TRBJ1-6; v_call: TRBV7-8; cdr3_aa: CASSFPPGQDNSPLHF
j_call: TRBJ2-5; v_call: TRBV7-8; cdr3_aa: CASSSASGTRAPQETQYF
j_call: TRBJ2-1; v_call: TRBV5-6; cdr3_aa: CASSHGGLTNEQFF
j_call: TRBJ2-7; v_call: TRBV19; cdr3_aa: CASSIGWEHYEQYF